What follows describes a single T cell receptor (beta chain). What it binds is unknown. The germline gives CDR1 MNHEY, CDR2 SVGAGI. The CDR3 length is 14 residues. The germline V and J ends were trimmed by 3 bases and 5 bases, with 12 bases remaining between them. The source of the sample is a study of T-cell reconstitution after alpha-beta-depleted transplantation in children. Unique molecular identifiers were incorporated during preparation of the TCRbeta library. Each CDR3 protein gets one entry after TCRdb re-called the PCR reads with MiXCR. The data show approximately 85,000 distinct CDR3 sequences, with around 16% seen just once and about 20% held by the top ten. Overall study findings and caveats: About two months after transplant, alpha-beta T cells reportedly came from several hundred expanded graft clones.

Sequenced here: PBMCs, mostly from graft donor cells, sampled 180 days after TCRalphabeta/CD19-depleted stem cell transplant. The sequence came from a male patient aged 2-10 years who had a stem cell transplant for acute lymphoblastic leukemia, so the T cells may come from the graft donor. V usage is TRBV6-5 and J usage is TRBJ2-3; perhaps TRBD2 as D (6 bases). CDR3 sequence (DNA): TGTGCCAGCAGTTATAGTGGGACTGGAGATACGCAGTATTTT. Its protein is CASSYSGTGDTQYF.